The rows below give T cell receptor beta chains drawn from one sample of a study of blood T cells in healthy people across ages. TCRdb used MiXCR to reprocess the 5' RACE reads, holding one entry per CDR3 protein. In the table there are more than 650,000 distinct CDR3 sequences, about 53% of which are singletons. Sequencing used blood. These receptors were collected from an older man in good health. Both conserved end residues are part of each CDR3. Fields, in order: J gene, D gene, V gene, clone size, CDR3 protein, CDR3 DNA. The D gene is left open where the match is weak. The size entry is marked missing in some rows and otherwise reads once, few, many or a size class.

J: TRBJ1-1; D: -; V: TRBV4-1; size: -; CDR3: CASSQVRISARLNTEAFF; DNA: TGCGCCAGCAGCCAAGTCAGGATTTCGGCCCGCTTGAACACTGAAGCTTTCTTT
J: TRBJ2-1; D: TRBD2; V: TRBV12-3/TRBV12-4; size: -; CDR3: CASSSPEPSGRAVSYNEQFF; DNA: TGTGCCAGCAGTTCACCGGAGCCTAGCGGGAGGGCCGTGTCCTACAATGAGCAGTTCTTC
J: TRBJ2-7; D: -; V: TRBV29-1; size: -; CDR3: CSVWERRAGLLSEQYF; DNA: TGCAGCGTTTGGGAAAGGCGCGCCGGACTTCTGAGCGAGCAGTACTTC
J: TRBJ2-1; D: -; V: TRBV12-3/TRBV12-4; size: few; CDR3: CASCGSEAYNEQFF; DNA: TGTGCCAGTTGTGGGTCGGAAGCCTACAATGAGCAGTTCTTC
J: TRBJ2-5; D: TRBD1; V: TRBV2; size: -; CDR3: CASSEGDRVVETQYF; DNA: TGTGCCAGCAGTGAAGGGGACAGGGTGGTGGAGACCCAGTACTTC
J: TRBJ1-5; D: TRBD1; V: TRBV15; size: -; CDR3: CATRAGQYQPQHF; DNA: TGTGCCACCAGGGCGGGACAGTATCAGCCCCAGCATTTT
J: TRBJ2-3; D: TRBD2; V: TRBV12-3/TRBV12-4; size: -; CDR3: CASSFGGLAGVRRDAYF; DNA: TGTGCCAGCAGTTTCGGGGGACTAGCGGGAGTGCGCAGAGACGCGTATTTT
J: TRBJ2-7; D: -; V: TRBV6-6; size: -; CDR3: CASRSPGHSSHEQYF; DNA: TGTGCCAGCAGATCGCCCGGACACAGCTCCCACGAGCAGTACTTC
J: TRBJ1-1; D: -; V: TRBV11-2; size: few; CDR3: CASSWGRTLNTEAFF; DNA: TGTGCCAGCAGCTGGGGACGGACACTGAACACTGAAGCTTTCTTT
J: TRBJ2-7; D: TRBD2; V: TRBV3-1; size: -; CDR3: CASSRTSGIGGYEQYF; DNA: TGTGCCAGCAGCCGGACTAGCGGGATCGGGGGCTACGAGCAGTACTTC
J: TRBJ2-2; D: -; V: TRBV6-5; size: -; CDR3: CASSRSRGGTGELFF; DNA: TGTGCCAGCAGCAGAAGCAGGGGAGGTACCGGGGAGCTGTTTTTT
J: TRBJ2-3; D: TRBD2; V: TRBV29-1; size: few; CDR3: CSTGGAGGTDTQYF; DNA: TGCAGCACGGGGGGGGCTGGGGGCACAGATACGCAGTATTTT
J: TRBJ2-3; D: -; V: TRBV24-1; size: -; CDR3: CATSDPRRGLSTDTQYF; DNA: TGTGCCACCAGTGACCCCCGGCGGGGGCTTAGCACAGATACGCAGTATTTT
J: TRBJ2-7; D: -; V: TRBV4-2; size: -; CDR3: CASSQVGLNNEQYF; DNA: TGTGCCAGCAGCCAAGTCGGACTAAACAATGAGCAGTACTTC
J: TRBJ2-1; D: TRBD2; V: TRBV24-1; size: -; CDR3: CATSGIGGGTYNEQFF; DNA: TGTGCCACCAGTGGGATCGGGGGAGGGACCTACAATGAGCAGTTCTTC
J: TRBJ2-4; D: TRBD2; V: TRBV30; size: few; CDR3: CAWSPTGTSSNIQYF; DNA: TGTGCCTGGAGCCCGACCGGGACTAGCAGCAACATTCAGTACTTC
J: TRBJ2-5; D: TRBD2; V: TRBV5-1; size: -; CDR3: CASSLTSGSVETQYF; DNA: TGCGCCAGCAGCTTGACTAGCGGGAGTGTCGAGACCCAGTACTTC
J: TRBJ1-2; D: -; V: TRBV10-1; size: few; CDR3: CASSGPRPSGYGYTF; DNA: TGCGCCAGCAGTGGGCCTAGACCGAGTGGCTATGGCTACACCTTC
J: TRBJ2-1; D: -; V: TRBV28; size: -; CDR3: CASRTLGRVEFF; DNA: TGTGCCAGCAGGACTCTTGGGCGAGTAGAGTTCTTC
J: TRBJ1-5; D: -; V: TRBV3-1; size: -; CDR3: CASSHNGQNQPQHF; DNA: TGTGCCAGCAGTCATAACGGGCAGAATCAGCCCCAGCATTTT
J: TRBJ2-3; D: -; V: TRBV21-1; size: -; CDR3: CASSNRRHRDAYF; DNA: TGTGCCAGCAGCAACCGGCGTCACAGAGACGCGTATTTT
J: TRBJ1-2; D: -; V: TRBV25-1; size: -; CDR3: CASSEEWGKGYGYTF; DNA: TGTGCCAGCAGTGAAGAATGGGGCAAGGGCTATGGCTACACCTTC
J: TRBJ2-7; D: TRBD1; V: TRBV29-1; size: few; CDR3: CSVGGQIYEQYF; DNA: TGCAGCGTTGGGGGACAGATCTACGAGCAGTACTTC
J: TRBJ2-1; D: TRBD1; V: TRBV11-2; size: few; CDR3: CASSLRVTGGRDEQFF; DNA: TGTGCCAGCAGCTTAAGAGTGACAGGGGGTAGAGATGAGCAGTTCTTC
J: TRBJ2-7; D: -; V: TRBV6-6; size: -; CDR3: CASRPRLSSYEQYF; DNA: TGTGCCAGCAGACCTCGACTGAGCTCCTACGAGCAGTACTTC
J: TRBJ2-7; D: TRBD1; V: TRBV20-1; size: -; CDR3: CSASADRDEQYF; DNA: TGCAGTGCTAGTGCCGACAGGGACGAGCAGTACTTC
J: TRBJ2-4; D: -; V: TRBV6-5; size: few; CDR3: CASTLMSKNIQYF; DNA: TGTGCCAGCACCCTAATGTCGAAAAACATTCAGTACTTC
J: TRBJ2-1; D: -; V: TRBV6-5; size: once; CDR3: CASSWTAPDHNEQFF; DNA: TGTGCCAGCAGCTGGACTGCTCCGGACCACAATGAGCAGTTCTTC
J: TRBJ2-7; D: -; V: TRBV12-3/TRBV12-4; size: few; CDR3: CASRRQLAYEQYF; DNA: TGTGCCAGCAGGCGGCAGTTAGCCTACGAGCAGTACTTC
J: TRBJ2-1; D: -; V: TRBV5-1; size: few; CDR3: CASSPVKSSYNEQFF; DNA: TGCGCCAGCAGTCCGGTCAAGAGCTCCTACAATGAGCAGTTCTTC
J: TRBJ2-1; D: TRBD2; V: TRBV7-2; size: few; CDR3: CASRAGTANEQFF; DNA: TGTGCCAGCAGAGCGGGGACTGCCAATGAGCAGTTCTTC
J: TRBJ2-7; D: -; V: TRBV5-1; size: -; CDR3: CASSPDGYHEQYF; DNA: TGCGCCAGCAGTCCCGACGGCTATCACGAGCAGTACTTC